This TCR beta chain was sequenced for a study of T cells expressing NK-cell markers. As for the study in general: Source material for TCR beta repertoires consisted of sorted CD3+CD56+NKG2C+, CD3+CD56+NKG2C- and CD3+CD56-NKG2C+ T cells.

After re-calling the 5' RACE reads, TCRdb lists one entry per CDR3 protein, DNA absent. The sample spans about 150,000 distinct CDR3 sequences; the ten largest clones claim roughly 35%. About this clonotype: Its antigen is undetermined.

The study's findings and limits: Dominance of the CD3+CD56-NKG2C+ fraction by these clonotypes also held in a few donors. The dominant NKG2C+ clonotypes represented about 1.0-7.0% of CD8+ T cells in over 5 donors.

The CDR3 covers 15 residues. Germline V gene sequence: CDR1 SGHTA, CDR2 FQGNSA. This receptor was taken from a woman between 45 and 65 years old in good health. This chain uses TRBV7-2 with TRBJ2-1; TCRdb's assignment of TRBD2 cannot be checked, as there is no DNA. Sequencing input: blood T cells: a sorted CD56 or NKG2C T cell subset, CD4+ or CD8+ T cells, or bulk PBMC T cells (not recorded which). The CDR3 here is CASSNPSGGENEQFF.